The clone carrying this TCR beta chain was observed a single time. Its antigen is currently unknown. The CDR3 runs to 18 residues. Germline V gene sequence: CDR1 LNHDA, CDR2 SQIVND (reference sequence). V trimming: 3 bases; J trimming: 2 bases; junction bases outside the gene matches: 8. The protocol was immunoSEQ multiplex PCR, while the TCRdb copy is restricted to in-frame clones and leaves out a portion. There are tens of thousands of clones in the sample; more than 85% occur only once, and over 15% lies in the top ten. This record belongs to a study of OX40 agonist ivuxolimab in advanced cancers. General study findings and limits: Clonal expansion among partial responders at 0.1-3.0 mg/kg ranked near the lowest.

The chain combines TRBV19 with TRBJ1-5; 12 positions match TRBD1. The receptor was isolated from an adult with an advanced solid tumor such as melanoma, head and neck, liver or kidney cancer. The sample in question was CD4+ or CD8+ T cells sorted from blood, obtained in a trial of the OX40 agonist ivuxolimab. The CDR3 reads CASSMSGTGGAGNQPQHF. CDR3 nucleotides: TGTGCCAGTAGTATGAGTGGGACAGGGGGCGCCGGCAATCAGCCCCAGCATTTT.